This TCR beta chain came from a study of T cells in tumors after PD-1 blockade. The germline gives CDR1 MNHEY, CDR2 SVGAGI. CDR3 length equals 13 residues. The V end lost 6 bases, the J end lost 8 bases, and 16 bases lay between the germline ends. Profiled with immunoSEQ multiplex PCR; TCRdb holds only in-frame clones, not every one. The sample includes tens of thousands of clones, approximately 79% seen only once; the top ten take approximately 4.5%. The V gene is TRBV6-5, the J gene TRBJ1-1; tentative D call: TRBD1 (5 bases). The source material was PBMCs, sampled after anti-PD-1 treatment. This TCR derives from a human donor with basal cell carcinoma. As DNA, the CDR3 is TGTGCCAGCAGCACAGGACGGGCCCCAGAAGCTTTCTTT. It specifies CASSTGRAPEAFF.